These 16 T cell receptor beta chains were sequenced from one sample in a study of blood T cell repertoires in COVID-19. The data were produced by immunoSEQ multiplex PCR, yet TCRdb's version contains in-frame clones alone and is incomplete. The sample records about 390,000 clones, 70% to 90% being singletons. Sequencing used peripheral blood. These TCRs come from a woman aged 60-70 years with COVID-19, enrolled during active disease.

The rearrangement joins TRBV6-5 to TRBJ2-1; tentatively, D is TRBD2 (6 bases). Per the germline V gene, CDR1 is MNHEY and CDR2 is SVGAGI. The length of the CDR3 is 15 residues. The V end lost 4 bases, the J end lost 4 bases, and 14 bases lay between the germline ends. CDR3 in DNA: TGTGCCAGCAGTTTTTCCCGGGGGATATACAATGAGCAGTTCTTC. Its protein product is CASSFSRGIYNEQFF.

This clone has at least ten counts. This chain's CDR3 is CSVEESPQDTEAFF. CDR3 in DNA: TGCAGCGTTGAAGAATCCCCACAGGACACTGAAGCTTTCTTT. The genes are TRBV29-1 and TRBJ1-1, with a weak D call TRBD1 (5 bases). V was cut by 0 bases and J by 3 bases, with 11 bases left in between. The CDR3 is made up of 14 amino acids. Germline assignment: CDR1 SQVTM and CDR2 ANQGSEA.

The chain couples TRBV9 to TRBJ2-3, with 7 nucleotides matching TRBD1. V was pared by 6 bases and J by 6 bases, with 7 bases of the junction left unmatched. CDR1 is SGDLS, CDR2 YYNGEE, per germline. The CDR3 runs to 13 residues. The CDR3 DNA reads TGTGCCAGCACCTACCCAGGGGGTGATACGCAGTATTTT. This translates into CASTYPGGDTQYF.

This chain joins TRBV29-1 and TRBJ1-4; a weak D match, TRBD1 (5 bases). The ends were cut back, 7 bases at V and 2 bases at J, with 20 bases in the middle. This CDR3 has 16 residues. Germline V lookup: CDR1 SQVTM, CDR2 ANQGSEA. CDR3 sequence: CSAQHVGGPTNEKLFF. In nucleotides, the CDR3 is TGCAGCGCACAGCACGTGGGGGGACCGACTAATGAAAAACTGTTTTTT.

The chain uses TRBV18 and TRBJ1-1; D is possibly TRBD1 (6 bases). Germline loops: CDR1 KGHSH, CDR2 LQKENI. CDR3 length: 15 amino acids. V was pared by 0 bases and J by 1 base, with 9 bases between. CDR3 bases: TGTGCCAGCTCACCACCTCAGGGGCGGAACACTGAAGCTTTCTTT. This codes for CASSPPQGRNTEAFF.

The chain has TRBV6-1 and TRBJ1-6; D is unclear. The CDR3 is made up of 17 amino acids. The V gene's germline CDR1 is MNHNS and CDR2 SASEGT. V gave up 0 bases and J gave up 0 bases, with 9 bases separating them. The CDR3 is CASSEALKSSYNSPLHF. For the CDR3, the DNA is TGTGCCAGCAGTGAAGCTTTGAAGAGCTCCTATAATTCACCCCTCCACTTT.

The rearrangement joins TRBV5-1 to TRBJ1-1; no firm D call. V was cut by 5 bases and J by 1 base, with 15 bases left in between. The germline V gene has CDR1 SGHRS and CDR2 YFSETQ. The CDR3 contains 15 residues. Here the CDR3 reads CASRPSGVENTEAFF. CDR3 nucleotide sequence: TGCGCCAGCAGGCCCTCCGGGGTAGAGAACACTGAAGCTTTCTTT.

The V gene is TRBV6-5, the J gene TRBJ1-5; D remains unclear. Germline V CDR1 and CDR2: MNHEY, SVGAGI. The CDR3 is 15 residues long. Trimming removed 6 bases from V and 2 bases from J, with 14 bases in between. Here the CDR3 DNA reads TGTGCCAGCAGCGGGGATTATGGAGGCAATCAGCCCCAGCATTTT. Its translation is CASSGDYGGNQPQHF.

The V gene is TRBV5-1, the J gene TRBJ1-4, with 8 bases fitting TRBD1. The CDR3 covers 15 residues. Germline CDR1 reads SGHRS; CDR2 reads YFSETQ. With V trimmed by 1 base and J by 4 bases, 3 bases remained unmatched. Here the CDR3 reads CASSLRTGGNEKLFF. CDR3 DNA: TGCGCCAGCAGCTTGAGAACAGGGGGTAATGAAAAACTGTTTTTT.

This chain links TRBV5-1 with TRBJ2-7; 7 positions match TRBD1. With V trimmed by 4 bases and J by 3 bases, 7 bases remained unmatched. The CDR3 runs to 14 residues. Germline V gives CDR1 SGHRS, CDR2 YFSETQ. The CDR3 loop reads CASSRIRDSYEQYF. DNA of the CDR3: TGCGCCAGCAGCCGCATCCGGGACAGCTACGAGCAGTACTTC.

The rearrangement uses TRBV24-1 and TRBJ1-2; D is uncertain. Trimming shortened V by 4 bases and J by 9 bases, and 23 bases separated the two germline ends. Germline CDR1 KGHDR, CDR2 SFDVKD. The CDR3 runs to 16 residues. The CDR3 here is CATSERVVGSLYRYTF. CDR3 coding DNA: TGTGCCACCAGTGAACGGGTGGTTGGATCCCTATATCGCTACACCTTC.

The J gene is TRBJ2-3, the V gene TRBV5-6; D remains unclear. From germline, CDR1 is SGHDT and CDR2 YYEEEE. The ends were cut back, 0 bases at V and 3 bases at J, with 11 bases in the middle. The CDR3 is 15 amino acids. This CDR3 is CASSLGQVWTDTQYF. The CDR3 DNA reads TGTGCCAGCAGCTTGGGTCAGGTTTGGACAGATACGCAGTATTTT. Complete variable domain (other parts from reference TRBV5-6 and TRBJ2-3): DAGVTQSPTHLIKTRGQQVTLRCSPKSGHDTVSWYQQALGQGPQFIFQYYEEEERQRGNFPDRFSGHQFPNYSSELNVNALLLGDSALYLCASSLGQVWTDTQYFGPGTRLTVL.

CDR3 nucleotide sequence: TGTGCCAGCAGCCGATCGGGGGGGAACACTGAAGCTTTCTTT. It yields the protein CASSRSGGNTEAFF. V and J are TRBV7-9 and TRBJ1-1; possible D gene TRBD1, 5 bases. Trimming took off 5 bases at V and 1 base at J, with 11 bases between the two ends. The CDR3 spans 14 residues. The germline gives CDR1 SEHNR, CDR2 FQNEAQ (reference sequence).

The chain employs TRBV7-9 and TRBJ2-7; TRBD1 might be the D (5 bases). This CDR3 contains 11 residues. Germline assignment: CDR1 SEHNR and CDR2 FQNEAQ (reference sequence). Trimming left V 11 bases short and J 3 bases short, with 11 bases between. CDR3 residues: CAHGQGYEQYF. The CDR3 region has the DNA TGTGCCCACGGCCAGGGCTACGAGCAGTACTTC.

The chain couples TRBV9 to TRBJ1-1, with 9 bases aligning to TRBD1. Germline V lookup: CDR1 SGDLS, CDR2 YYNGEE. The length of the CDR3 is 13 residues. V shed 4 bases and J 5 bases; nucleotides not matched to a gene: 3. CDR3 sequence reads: CASSSGQGTEAFF. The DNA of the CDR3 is TGTGCCAGCAGCTCCGGACAGGGGACTGAAGCTTTCTTT.

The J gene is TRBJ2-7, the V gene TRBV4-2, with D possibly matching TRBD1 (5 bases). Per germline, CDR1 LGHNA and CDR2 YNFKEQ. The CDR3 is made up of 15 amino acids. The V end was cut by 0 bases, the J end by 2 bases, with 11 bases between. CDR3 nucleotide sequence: TGTGCCAGCAGCCAAGATCGGGCACAGGCCTACGAGCAGTACTTC. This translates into CASSQDRAQAYEQYF.